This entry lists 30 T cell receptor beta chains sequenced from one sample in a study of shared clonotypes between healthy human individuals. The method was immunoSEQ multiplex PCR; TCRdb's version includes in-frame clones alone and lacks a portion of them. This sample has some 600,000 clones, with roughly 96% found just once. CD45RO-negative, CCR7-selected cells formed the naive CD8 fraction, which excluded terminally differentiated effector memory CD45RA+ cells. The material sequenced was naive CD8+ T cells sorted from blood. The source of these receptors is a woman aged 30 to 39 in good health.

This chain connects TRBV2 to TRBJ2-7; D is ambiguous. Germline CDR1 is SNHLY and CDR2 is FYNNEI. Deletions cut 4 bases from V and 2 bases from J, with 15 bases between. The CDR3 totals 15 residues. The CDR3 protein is CASSVGPGQTYEQYF. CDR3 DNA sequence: TGTGCCAGCAGTGTTGGGCCCGGCCAAACCTACGAGCAGTACTTC.

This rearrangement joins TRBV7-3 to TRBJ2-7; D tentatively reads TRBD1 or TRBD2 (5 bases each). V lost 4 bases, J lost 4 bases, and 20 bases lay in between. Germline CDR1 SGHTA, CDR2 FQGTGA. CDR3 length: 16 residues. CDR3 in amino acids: CASSSIRGAVFYEQYF. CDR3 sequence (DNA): TGTGCCAGCAGCTCGATTCGAGGGGCTGTTTTTTACGAGCAGTACTTC.

CDR3 loop: CASSDGDPGRIYEQYF. The CDR3 region has the DNA TGTGCCAGCAGTGACGGGGACCCAGGACGGATCTACGAGCAGTACTTC. The rearrangement links TRBV2 to TRBJ2-7; D is tentatively TRBD1 or TRBD2 (5 bases each). This CDR3 comprises 16 residues. Germline V CDR1 and CDR2: SNHLY, FYNNEI. The ends were cut back, 3 bases at V and 3 bases at J, with 18 bases in the middle.

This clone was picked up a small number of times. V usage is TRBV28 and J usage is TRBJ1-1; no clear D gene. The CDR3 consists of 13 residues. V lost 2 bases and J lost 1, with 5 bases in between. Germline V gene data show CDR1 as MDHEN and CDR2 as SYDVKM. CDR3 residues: CASSLDGNTEAFF. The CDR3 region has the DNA TGTGCCAGCAGTTTAGACGGGAACACTGAAGCTTTCTTT.

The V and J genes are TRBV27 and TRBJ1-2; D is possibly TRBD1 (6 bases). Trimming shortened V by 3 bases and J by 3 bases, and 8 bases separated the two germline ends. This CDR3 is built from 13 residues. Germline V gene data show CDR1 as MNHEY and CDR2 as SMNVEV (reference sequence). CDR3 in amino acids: CASSLGQDYGYTF. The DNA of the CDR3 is TGTGCCAGCAGTTTGGGACAAGACTATGGCTACACCTTC.

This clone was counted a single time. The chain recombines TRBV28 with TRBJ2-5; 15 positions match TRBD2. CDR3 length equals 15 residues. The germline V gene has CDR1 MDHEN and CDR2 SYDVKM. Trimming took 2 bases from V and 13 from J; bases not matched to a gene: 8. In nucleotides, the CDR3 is TGTGCCAGCAGTTTACGGGGGACTAGCGGGAGGTCTGTGTACTTC. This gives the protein CASSLRGTSGRSVYF.

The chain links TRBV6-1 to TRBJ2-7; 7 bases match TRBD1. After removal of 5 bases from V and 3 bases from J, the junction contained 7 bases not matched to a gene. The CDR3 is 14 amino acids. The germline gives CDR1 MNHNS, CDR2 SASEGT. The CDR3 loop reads CASSLGTADYEQYF. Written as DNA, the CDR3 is TGTGCCAGCAGTTTGGGGACAGCAGACTACGAGCAGTACTTC.

CDR3 DNA: TGTGCCAGCAGCTTAGTGGCAGGGGCCGTGAATGAGCAGTTCTTC. As protein: CASSLVAGAVNEQFF. The chain employs TRBV11-2 and TRBJ2-1; the D gene is possibly TRBD1 (6 bases). Germline values: CDR1 SGHAT, CDR2 FQNNGV. Between the trimmed V and J ends, which lost 1 base and 7 bases, there was a span of 14 bases. The CDR3 is 15 residues long.

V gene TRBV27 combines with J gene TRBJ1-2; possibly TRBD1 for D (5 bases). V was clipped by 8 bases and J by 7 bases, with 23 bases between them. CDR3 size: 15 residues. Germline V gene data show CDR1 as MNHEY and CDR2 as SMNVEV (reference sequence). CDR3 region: CASPFNQAGEGGYTF. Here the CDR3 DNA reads TGTGCCAGCCCGTTCAATCAGGCGGGGGAGGGTGGCTACACCTTC.

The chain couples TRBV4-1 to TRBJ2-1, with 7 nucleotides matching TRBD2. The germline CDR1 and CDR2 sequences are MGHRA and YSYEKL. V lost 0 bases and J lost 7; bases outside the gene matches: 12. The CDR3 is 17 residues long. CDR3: CASSQEESGTEENEQFF. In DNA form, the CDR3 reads TGCGCCAGCAGCCAAGAGGAGAGCGGGACGGAAGAGAATGAGCAGTTCTTC.

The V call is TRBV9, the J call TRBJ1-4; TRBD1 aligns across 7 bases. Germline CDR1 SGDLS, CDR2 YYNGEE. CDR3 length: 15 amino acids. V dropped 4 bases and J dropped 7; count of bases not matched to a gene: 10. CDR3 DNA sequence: TGTGCCAGCAGCTATCAGGGGGGTACAACTGAAAAACTGTTTTTT. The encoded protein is CASSYQGGTTEKLFF.

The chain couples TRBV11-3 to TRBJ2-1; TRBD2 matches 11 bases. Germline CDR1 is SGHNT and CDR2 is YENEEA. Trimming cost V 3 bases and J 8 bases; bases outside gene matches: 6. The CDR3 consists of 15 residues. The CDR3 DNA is TGTGCCAGCAGCTTGCGTACTAGCGGGAGTGATGAGCAGTTCTTC. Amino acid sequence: CASSLRTSGSDEQFF.

The CDR3 sequence is CASSSISEEQYF. Here the CDR3 DNA reads TGTGCCAGCAGTTCCATTTCTGAAGAGCAGTACTTC. The chain links TRBV27 to TRBJ2-7; no clear D gene. Germline-derived CDR1 and CDR2 are MNHEY and SMNVEV (reference sequence). V dropped 4 bases and J dropped 7 bases, with 11 bases sitting between them. This CDR3 region has 12 residues.

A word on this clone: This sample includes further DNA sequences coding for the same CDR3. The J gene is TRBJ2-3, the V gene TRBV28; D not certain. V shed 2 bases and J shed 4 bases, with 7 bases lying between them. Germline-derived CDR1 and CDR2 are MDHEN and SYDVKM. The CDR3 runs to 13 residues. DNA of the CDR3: TGTGCCAGCAGTTTAAGAGGCCCAGATACGCAGTATTTT. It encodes CASSLRGPDTQYF. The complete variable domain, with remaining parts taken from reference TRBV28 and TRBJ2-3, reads DVKVTQSSRYLVKRTGEKVFLECVQDMDHENMFWYRQDPGLGLRLIYFSYDVKMKEKGDIPEGYSVSREKKERFSLILESASTNQTSMYLCASSLRGPDTQYFGPGTRLTVL.

In nucleotides, the CDR3 is TGTGCCAGTACCATCCCCCCGGACAAGCAGTACTTC. This codes for CASTIPPDKQYF. V and J are TRBV19 and TRBJ2-4; TRBD1 might be the D (5 bases). The germline V and J ends were trimmed by 7 bases and 13 bases, with 17 bases remaining between them. This CDR3 comprises 12 residues. Germline-derived CDR1 and CDR2 are LNHDA and SQIVND (reference sequence).

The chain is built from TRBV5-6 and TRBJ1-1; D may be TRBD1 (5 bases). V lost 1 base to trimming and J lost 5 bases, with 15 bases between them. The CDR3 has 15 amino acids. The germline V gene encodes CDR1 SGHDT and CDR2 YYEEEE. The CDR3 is CASSLMRFGGTEAFF. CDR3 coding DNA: TGTGCCAGCAGCTTGATGAGGTTTGGGGGGACTGAAGCTTTCTTT.

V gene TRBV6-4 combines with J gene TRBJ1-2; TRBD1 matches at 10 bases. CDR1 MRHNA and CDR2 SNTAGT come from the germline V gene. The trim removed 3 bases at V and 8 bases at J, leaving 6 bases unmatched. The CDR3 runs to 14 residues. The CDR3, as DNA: TGTGCCAGCAGTGATCCCGGGACAGGGGACGGCTACACCTTC. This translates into CASSDPGTGDGYTF.

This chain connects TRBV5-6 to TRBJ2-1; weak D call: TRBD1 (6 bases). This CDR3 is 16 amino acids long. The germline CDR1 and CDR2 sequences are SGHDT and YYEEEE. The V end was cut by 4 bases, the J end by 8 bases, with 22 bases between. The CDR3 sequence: CASSLKRTVRRDEQFF. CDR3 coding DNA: TGTGCCAGCAGCCTCAAGAGGACAGTTCGTAGGGATGAGCAGTTCTTC.

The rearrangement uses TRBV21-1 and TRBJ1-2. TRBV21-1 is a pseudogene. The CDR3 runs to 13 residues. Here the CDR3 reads CASSRDGNYGYTF. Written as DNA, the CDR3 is TGTGCCAGCAGCCGGGACGGAAACTATGGCTACACCTTC.

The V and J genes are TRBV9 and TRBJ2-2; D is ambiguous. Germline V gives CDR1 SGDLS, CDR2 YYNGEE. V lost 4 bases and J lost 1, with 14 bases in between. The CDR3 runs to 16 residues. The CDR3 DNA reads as TGTGCCAGCAGCCCGGGCGAGTCTTTGAACACCGGGGAGCTGTTTTTT. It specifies CASSPGESLNTGELFF.

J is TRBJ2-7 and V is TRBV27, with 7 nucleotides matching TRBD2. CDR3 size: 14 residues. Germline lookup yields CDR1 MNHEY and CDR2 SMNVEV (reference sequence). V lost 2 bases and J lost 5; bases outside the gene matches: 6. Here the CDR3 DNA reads TGTGCCAGCAGTTTAATGGGAGGGGTGGACGAGCAGTACTTC. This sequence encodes CASSLMGGVDEQYF.

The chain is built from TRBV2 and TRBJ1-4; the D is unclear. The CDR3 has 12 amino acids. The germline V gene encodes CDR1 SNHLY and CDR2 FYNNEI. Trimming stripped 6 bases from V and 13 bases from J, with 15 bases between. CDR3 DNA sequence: TGTGCCAGCAGGGACCCGGTGGATGTACTGTTTTTT. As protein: CASRDPVDVLFF.

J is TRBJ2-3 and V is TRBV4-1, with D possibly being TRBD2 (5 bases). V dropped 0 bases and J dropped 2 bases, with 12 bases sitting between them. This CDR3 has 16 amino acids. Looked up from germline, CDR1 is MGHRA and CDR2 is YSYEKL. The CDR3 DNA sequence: TGCGCCAGCAGCCAAGATTCCCGAGGGTACACAGATACGCAGTATTTT. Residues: CASSQDSRGYTDTQYF.

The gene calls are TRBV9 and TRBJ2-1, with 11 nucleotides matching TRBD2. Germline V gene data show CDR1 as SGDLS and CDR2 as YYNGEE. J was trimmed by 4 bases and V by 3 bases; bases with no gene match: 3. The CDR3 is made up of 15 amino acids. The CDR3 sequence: CASSGIAGGYNEQFF. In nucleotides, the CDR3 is TGTGCCAGCAGCGGAATAGCGGGAGGGTACAATGAGCAGTTCTTC.

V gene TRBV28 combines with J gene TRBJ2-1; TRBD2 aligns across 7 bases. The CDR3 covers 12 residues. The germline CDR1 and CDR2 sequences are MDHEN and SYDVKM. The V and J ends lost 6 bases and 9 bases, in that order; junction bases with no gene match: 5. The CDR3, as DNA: TGTGCCAGCAGCACGCCGGGGGGTGAGCAGTTCTTC. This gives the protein CASSTPGGEQFF.

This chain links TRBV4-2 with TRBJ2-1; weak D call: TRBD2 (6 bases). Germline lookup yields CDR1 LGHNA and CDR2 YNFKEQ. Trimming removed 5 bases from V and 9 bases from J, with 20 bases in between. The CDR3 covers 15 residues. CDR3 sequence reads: CASSSRDSASVEQFF. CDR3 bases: TGTGCCAGCAGCTCCCGGGACTCCGCCTCAGTTGAGCAGTTCTTC.

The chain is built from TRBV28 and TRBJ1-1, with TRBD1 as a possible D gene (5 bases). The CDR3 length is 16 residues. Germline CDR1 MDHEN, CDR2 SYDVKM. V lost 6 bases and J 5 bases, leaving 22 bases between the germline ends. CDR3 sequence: CASSYSITGGKTEAFF. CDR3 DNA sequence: TGTGCCAGCAGCTACTCTATAACAGGTGGGAAAACTGAAGCTTTCTTT.

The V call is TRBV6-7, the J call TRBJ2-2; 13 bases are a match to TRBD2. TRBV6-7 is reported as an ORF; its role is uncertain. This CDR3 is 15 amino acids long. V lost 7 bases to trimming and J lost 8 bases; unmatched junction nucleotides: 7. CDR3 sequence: CASKMGLAGWGELFF. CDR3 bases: TGTGCCAGCAAAATGGGACTAGCGGGGTGGGGGGAGCTGTTTTTT.

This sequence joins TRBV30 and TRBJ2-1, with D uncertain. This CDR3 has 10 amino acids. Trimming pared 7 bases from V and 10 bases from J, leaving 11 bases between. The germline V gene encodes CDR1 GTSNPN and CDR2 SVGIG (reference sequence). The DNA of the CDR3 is TGTGCCTCCCGCCTTTGGGAGCAGTTCTTC. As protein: CASRLWEQFF.

The CDR3 bases are TGTGCCAGCAGCTTAGGCGGACTAGCGGTATACAATGAGCAGTTCTTC. Encoded protein: CASSLGGLAVYNEQFF. The chain carries TRBV13 and TRBJ2-1, with 10 bases that match TRBD2. Germline CDR1 reads PRHDT; CDR2 reads FYEKMQ (reference sequence). With V trimmed by 0 bases and J by 4 bases, 3 bases remained unmatched. The CDR3 covers 16 residues.